This T cell receptor (beta chain) was profiled in a study of human T cells and chemical hapten exposure. Germline V gives CDR1 DFQATT, CDR2 SNEGSKA (reference sequence). The CDR3 is made up of 13 amino acids. V was clipped by 4 bases and J by 7 bases; unmatched bases: 8. Stated time point: pre-sensitization, week 0. Treatment denoted: therapeutic diphenylcyclopropenone sensitization with weekly scalp DPC. One entry per CDR3 protein results from TCRdb running MiXCR on the RACE reads. The sample holds about 77,000 distinct CDR3 sequences, about 14% seen once. The table lists this clonotype with a few counts.

This sequence originates from a woman between 50 and 59 years old with alopecia areata. Some clones in this sample may be carry-over from other donors' samples. The V and J genes are TRBV20-1 and TRBJ2-7; 9 bases agree with TRBD2. Sequences were derived from whole blood, sampled in connection with sensitization to the hapten diphenylcyclopropenone (DPC). CDR3 region: CSATAGGPREQYF. The CDR3 DNA reads as TGCAGTGCTACTGCGGGAGGGCCTCGGGAGCAGTACTTC.